Sequencing of this T cell receptor (beta chain) was carried out in a study of identical twins. TCRdb re-analysed the 5' RACE reads in MiXCR, keeping a single row per CDR3 protein. Counted here are 410,000 or so distinct CDR3 sequences, roughly 18% occurring once; the ten biggest clones make up roughly an eighth. The CDR3 contains 14 residues. Germline assignment: CDR1 SQVTM and CDR2 ANQGSEA. V was pared by 5 bases and J by 0 bases, with 10 bases between. This clonotype was found a few times. No antigen is known for it. Findings and limits, study-wide: Models underestimated TCR alpha sharing (out-of-frame) in monozygotic twins.

The receptor was isolated from a man aged 50 or older in good health. Sequenced material: naive T cells sorted from blood. This chain uses TRBV29-1 with TRBJ1-4; weak D call: TRBD1 (5 bases). CDR3 DNA: TGCAGCGTTTTAGACAGTGCAACTAATGAAAAACTGTTTTTT. Translation gives CSVLDSATNEKLFF.